The 11 T cell receptor beta chains presented below share a single source sample, sequenced in a study of shared clonotypes between healthy human individuals. Using immunoSEQ multiplex PCR, the repertoire was profiled, and TCRdb retains in-frame clones only, with some absent. This sample has 2 million to 3 million clones, with approximately 93% found just once. Sequencing was performed on naive CD4+ T cells from PBMCs. The subset denotes: CD45RA+ positively selected. The receptor set was obtained from a man in his late teens or twenties in good health. Some clones in this sample may be carry-over from other donors' samples.

A few counts support this clone. V gene TRBV9 combines with J gene TRBJ2-1, with 12 nucleotides matching TRBD2. V shed 2 bases and J 8 bases; nucleotides not matched to a gene: 5. There are 15 residues in the CDR3. Germline CDR1 and CDR2: SGDLS and YYNGEE. The CDR3 sequence is CASSVTSGGGHEQFF. The CDR3, as DNA: TGTGCCAGCAGCGTGACTAGCGGGGGCGGGCATGAGCAGTTCTTC. Full variable domain (rest looked up from reference TRBV9 and TRBJ2-1): DSGVTQTPKHLITATGQRVTLRCSPRSGDLSVYWYQQSLDQGLQFLIQYYNGEERAKGNILERFSAQQFPDLHSELNLSSLELGDSALYFCASSVTSGGGHEQFFGPGTRLTVL.

This chain links TRBV6-4 with TRBJ1-3; D is undetermined. Per the germline V gene, CDR1 is MRHNA and CDR2 is SNTAGT. The CDR3 is 16 residues long. V lost 5 bases, J lost 2 bases, and 16 bases lay in between. The CDR3 coding sequence is TGTGCCAGCAGTACCTCCGACATCTTTACTGGAAACACCATATATTTT. Protein product: CASSTSDIFTGNTIYF.

Comment on this clone: Other DNA sequences in the same sample also yield this CDR3. The chain combines TRBV29-1 with TRBJ2-5, with D possibly being TRBD1 or TRBD2 (5 bases each). Germline V gene lookup returns CDR1 SQVTM and CDR2 ANQGSEA. Trimming stripped 7 bases from V and 3 bases from J, with 18 bases between. This CDR3 is built from 14 residues. The CDR3 is CSARGQAGKETQYF. Written as DNA, the CDR3 is TGCAGCGCGAGGGGCCAAGCAGGAAAAGAGACCCAGTACTTC.

The V and J genes are TRBV5-1 and TRBJ1-4; 8 bases agree with TRBD1. The CDR3 has 16 residues. The germline CDR1 and CDR2 sequences are SGHRS and YFSETQ. J was trimmed by 4 bases and V by 2 bases; bases with no gene match: 7. The CDR3 bases are TGCGCCAGCAGCTTAGGACAGGGCCAGGATAATGAAAAACTGTTTTTT. It yields the protein CASSLGQGQDNEKLFF.

The rearrangement uses TRBV11-2 and TRBJ2-7; TRBD2 aligns across 10 bases. This CDR3 region has 14 residues. V lost 5 bases and J lost 6; bases outside the gene matches: 7. CDR1 is SGHAT and CDR2 is FQNNGV in the germline V gene. CDR3: CASSLAGAVREQYF. The CDR3, as DNA: TGTGCCAGCAGCCTAGCGGGAGCAGTCCGCGAGCAGTACTTC. Full variable domain (outside the CDR3, taken from reference TRBV11-2 and TRBJ2-7): EAGVAQSPRYKIIEKRQSVAFWCNPISGHATLYWYQQILGQGPKLLIQFQNNGVVDDSQLPKDRFSAERLKGVDSTLKIQPAKLEDSAVYLCASSLAGAVREQYFGPGTRLTVT.

The J gene is TRBJ1-6, the V gene TRBV30; D is unclear. Germline-derived CDR1 and CDR2 are GTSNPN and SVGIG (reference sequence). The CDR3 has 18 residues. V lost 2 bases and J 0 bases, leaving 17 bases between the germline ends. The CDR3 reads CAWSPSRTLSSYNSPLHF. The CDR3 DNA reads as TGTGCCTGGAGTCCAAGCCGGACTTTGAGCTCCTATAATTCACCCCTCCACTTT.

CDR3 coding DNA: TGTGCCAGCAGTTTGGTGGGAGCGGGCACAGATACGCAGTATTTT. The encoded protein is CASSLVGAGTDTQYF. The chain combines TRBV28 with TRBJ2-3, with TRBD2 as a possible D gene (5 bases). This CDR3 is 15 amino acids long. Germline CDR1 MDHEN, CDR2 SYDVKM. Trimming took off 3 bases at V and 1 base at J, with 11 bases between the two ends.

The chain has TRBV2 and TRBJ2-7, with TRBD2 matching over 8 bases. Unmatched junction bases numbered 12, after V lost 7 bases and J lost 10 bases. Germline V gene data show CDR1 as SNHLY and CDR2 as FYNNEI. The CDR3 is 13 residues long. The CDR3 bases are TGTGCCAGCAAGCTCAGCGGGAGTACGGGCCAGTACTTC. Translating gives CASKLSGSTGQYF.

In the case of this clone: The sample carries other DNA sequences with the same CDR3. The chain combines TRBV2 with TRBJ1-2; 10 bases align to TRBD1. With 4 bases clipped from V and 7 bases from J, the junction kept 3 bases outside the gene matches. There are 13 residues in the CDR3. Germline CDR1 SNHLY, CDR2 FYNNEI. CDR3 loop: CASSGQGALGYTF. The CDR3, as DNA: TGTGCCAGCAGTGGACAGGGGGCGCTTGGCTACACCTTC.

The chain links TRBV5-4 to TRBJ2-5; possibly TRBD2 for D (5 bases). Germline V CDR1 and CDR2: SGHNT, YYREEE (reference sequence). Trimming stripped 1 base from V and 5 bases from J, with 18 bases between. The length of the CDR3 is 16 residues. The CDR3 sequence is CASSLKTGTHTETQYF. The CDR3 DNA sequence: TGTGCCAGCAGCTTGAAAACGGGAACGCATACCGAGACCCAGTACTTC.

CDR3 loop: CASSVAENTEAFF. The CDR3 DNA reads TGTGCCAGCAGCGTAGCCGAGAACACTGAAGCTTTCTTT. The chain carries TRBV9 and TRBJ1-1; D ambiguous. V lost 0 bases and J 1 base, leaving 4 bases between the germline ends. Per germline, CDR1 SGDLS and CDR2 YYNGEE. The CDR3 spans 13 residues.